This T cell receptor (beta chain) was sequenced in a study of OX40 agonist ivuxolimab in advanced cancers. About the study: Ivuxolimab was administered intravenously to patients at 0.01 to 10 mg/kg every 2 weeks.

Repertoires were generated with immunoSEQ multiplex PCR, while TCRdb's copy carries only in-frame clones and drops some. The table has around 20,000 clones, roughly 82% seen once. Germline assignment: CDR1 KGHSH and CDR2 LQKENI. The CDR3 consists of 13 residues. The material was CD4+ or CD8+ T cells sorted from blood, obtained in a trial of the OX40 agonist ivuxolimab. The chain employs TRBV18 and TRBJ2-5, with D uncertain. The tail of the sequence fits TRBJ2-7 better, so the J call may be wrong. The sequence derives from an adult with an advanced solid tumor such as melanoma, head and neck, liver or kidney cancer. The CDR3 DNA reads as TGTGCCAGCTCACCACCGGGATCGTACGAGCAGTACTTC. Its translation: CASSPPGSYEQYF.